These 12 T cell receptor beta chains were sequenced from one sample in a study of cytomegalovirus exposure and HLA in healthy donors. Primers for the PCR totalled 60 Vbeta and 13 Jbeta. Produced via immunoSEQ multiplex PCR; TCRdb's table is partial and in-frame only. This table has 99,000 or so clones, approximately 82% appearing once. Sequencing was done on a sample of PBMCs. The receptors were sampled from a man aged 35 to 55 in good health and CMV-seropositive.

V and J are TRBV7-9 and TRBJ2-1, with TRBD2 matching 11 bases. Unmatched junction bases numbered 14, after V lost 4 bases and J lost 9 bases. CDR1 is SEHNR and CDR2 is FQNEAQ in the germline V gene (reference sequence). The CDR3 sequence is 17 residues long. The CDR3, as DNA: TGTGCCAGCAGCTCACCAGGGTTAGCGGGAGGGTCTAGTGAGCAGTTCTTC. Its translation: CASSSPGLAGGSSEQFF.

V and J are TRBV4-1 and TRBJ1-6; D not resolved. The CDR3 runs to 16 residues. V shed 4 bases and J shed 7 bases, with 17 bases lying between them. CDR1 MGHRA and CDR2 YSYEKL come from the germline V gene. The CDR3 DNA reads as TGCGCCAGCAGCCCCGGACCCATAGGGAGGAATTCACCCCTCCACTTT. This gives the protein CASSPGPIGRNSPLHF.

This chain joins TRBV5-8 and TRBJ1-5, with TRBD1 identical over 9 bases. Germline assignment: CDR1 SGHTS and CDR2 YDEGEE. This CDR3 is 13 amino acids long. J lost 9 bases, V lost 5 bases, and 6 bases had no gene match. The CDR3 DNA follows: TGTGCCAGCAGTCCGGGACAGGGAAGGCCCCAGCATTTT. Translating gives CASSPGQGRPQHF.

The gene calls are TRBV27 and TRBJ1-2, with 9 bases aligning to TRBD1. This CDR3 region has 15 residues. After removal of 2 bases from V and 4 bases from J, the junction contained 5 bases not matched to a gene. Germline assignment: CDR1 MNHEY and CDR2 SMNVEV (reference sequence). The CDR3 bases are TGTGCCAGCAGTTTAGGCGGACAGGGGACCTATGGCTACACCTTC. Protein: CASSLGGQGTYGYTF.

V usage is TRBV7-9 and J usage is TRBJ2-5; 8 nucleotides line up with TRBD2. The CDR3 contains 15 residues. Germline lookup yields CDR1 SEHNR and CDR2 FQNEAQ (reference sequence). Trimming removed 1 base from V and 2 bases from J; junction bases left unmatched: 3. DNA for the CDR3: TGTGCCAGCAGCTTAGGGTCTAGCGGGCAAGAGACCCAGTACTTC. It encodes CASSLGSSGQETQYF.

Comment on this clone: This specimen includes other DNA sequences encoding the same CDR3. The chain couples TRBV5-4 to TRBJ1-5, with D hard to call. Germline V gene sequence: CDR1 SGHNT, CDR2 YYREEE (reference sequence). Trimming cost V 1 base and J 6 bases, with 5 bases left between them. There are 12 residues in the CDR3. CDR3 residues: CASSLYGQPQHF. As DNA, the CDR3 is TGTGCCAGCAGCTTGTACGGTCAGCCCCAGCATTTT.

The chain uses TRBV7-9 and TRBJ2-1; 10 nucleotides match TRBD2. CDR1 and CDR2 from the germline V gene are SEHNR and FQNEAQ (reference sequence). The CDR3 spans 14 residues. The ends lost 10 bases at V and 4 bases at J; junction bases unmatched: 7. The CDR3 protein is CAITWTSGYNEQFF. CDR3 nucleotide sequence: TGTGCCATCACGTGGACTAGCGGTTACAATGAGCAGTTCTTC.

This sequence joins TRBV28 and TRBJ2-1; 10 bases map to TRBD2. Per germline, CDR1 MDHEN and CDR2 SYDVKM. The junction had 4 bases not matched to a gene; V was cut back by 9 bases and J by 2 bases. The CDR3 spans 14 residues. CDR3 region: CASSGRPPYNEQFF. The CDR3 bases are TGTGCCAGTAGCGGGAGGCCCCCCTACAATGAGCAGTTCTTC.

The V gene is TRBV29-1, the J gene TRBJ1-1; TRBD1 might be the D (5 bases). Trimming stripped 6 bases from V and 0 bases from J, with 14 bases between. Germline V gene sequence: CDR1 SQVTM, CDR2 ANQGSEA. The CDR3 spans 14 residues. The CDR3 nucleotides are TGCAGCGTCGATGCGGACATTCTGAACACTGAAGCTTTCTTT. Its translation is CSVDADILNTEAFF.

The J gene is TRBJ1-4, the V gene TRBV6-5; D unresolved. In germline, CDR1 is MNHEY, CDR2 SVGAGI. CDR3 length: 16 amino acids. The V end was cut by 2 bases, the J end by 2 bases, with 12 bases between. CDR3 protein: CASSYDRPETNEKLFF. As DNA, the CDR3 is TGTGCCAGCAGTTACGATCGACCGGAGACTAATGAAAAACTGTTTTTT.

The chain recombines TRBV7-5 with TRBJ1-1; TRBD1 is the table's D call, not checked against the DNA. TRBV7-5 is a pseudogene. This CDR3 region has 11 residues. The CDR3 sequence: CASSQGDEAFF. DNA for the CDR3: TGTGCCAGCAGCCAGGGGGATGAAGCTTTCTTT.

This chain uses TRBV21-1 with TRBJ2-5; the table names TRBD1, a call not compared with the DNA. TRBV21-1 is designated a pseudogene. This CDR3 comprises 18 residues. CDR3 in DNA: TGTGCCAGCAGCAAAGAGGGGCCCCAAGACAGAGCTTTGGAGACCCAGTACTTC. It translates to CASSKEGPQDRALETQYF.